This T cell receptor (beta chain) originates from a study of T-cell memory formation after mild COVID-19. Study details: TCR clusters were largely donor specific. Study-wide points: Shrinking CD4+ clones were chiefly CM and EM; CD8+ ones were chiefly EMRA.

This CDR3 contains 12 residues. Trimming removed 4 bases from V and 10 bases from J, with 14 bases in between. The germline V gene encodes CDR1 SGHRS and CDR2 YFSETQ. This clonotype was seen only a few times. Antigen specificity is unknown. TCRdb itself ran the 5' RACE reads through MiXCR, one entry per CDR3 protein. The table lists about 290,000 distinct CDR3 sequences, approximately 15% of them singletons. The specimen sequenced was PBMCs or a T cell subset sorted from them (not recorded which). The chain couples TRBV5-1 to TRBJ1-1, with a weak D call TRBD1 (5 bases). This sequence was found in a man younger than 35 who had mild COVID-19 (a few samples of this study predate the infection). Cell type and time point are not known. The CDR3 DNA reads as TGCGCCAGCAGCGCGCAGGGTGTCGGAGCTTTCTTT. The encoded protein is CASSAQGVGAFF.